The rows below give T cell receptor beta chains drawn from one sample of a study of CD8 T cells in ankylosing spondylitis. TCRdb recomputed calls from the 5' RACE reads with MiXCR, one row per CDR3 protein. The sample has about 230,000 distinct CDR3 sequences; 8% to 9% are singletons. Sequencing was carried out using blood, either unsorted or a sorted T cell fraction (not recorded which). The receptors come from a female donor with ankylosing spondylitis or in good health (not recorded which). Each CDR3 is given without its conserved first and last residue. Each record gives: CDR3 protein, V gene, J gene.

CDR3 protein: ASSLGVAGAYEQY
V gene: TRBV6-2/TRBV6-3
J gene: TRBJ2-7

CDR3 protein: ASSFGLGRNGYT
V gene: TRBV7-9
J gene: TRBJ1-2

CDR3 protein: SVEEAWSSGGIQETQY
V gene: TRBV29-1
J gene: TRBJ2-5

CDR3 protein: ASSPRDETQY
V gene: TRBV11-2
J gene: TRBJ2-5

CDR3 protein: SVGWEGAGTGELF
V gene: TRBV29-1
J gene: TRBJ2-2

CDR3 protein: ASSLEYGGRINTGELF
V gene: TRBV5-5
J gene: TRBJ2-2

CDR3 protein: ASSQVVMYGYT
V gene: TRBV14
J gene: TRBJ1-2

CDR3 protein: ASSPGMVNTEAF
V gene: TRBV7-3
J gene: TRBJ1-1

CDR3 protein: ASSLLDSGSALNTEAF
V gene: TRBV5-1
J gene: TRBJ1-1

CDR3 protein: ASRRQGLGVGEQF
V gene: TRBV6-1
J gene: TRBJ2-1

CDR3 protein: ASSLDGATGATIMNTEAF
V gene: TRBV7-9
J gene: TRBJ1-1

CDR3 protein: ASSKTGLPNEQF
V gene: TRBV5-1
J gene: TRBJ2-1

CDR3 protein: ASSPISEGVEAF
V gene: TRBV18
J gene: TRBJ1-1

CDR3 protein: ASSPRGTSYGYT
V gene: TRBV18
J gene: TRBJ1-2

CDR3 protein: ASSLAHGTGTYEQY
V gene: TRBV5-1
J gene: TRBJ2-7

CDR3 protein: AWSVGPEQF
V gene: TRBV30
J gene: TRBJ2-1

CDR3 protein: SALSSGRSGRAPYNEQF
V gene: TRBV20-1
J gene: TRBJ2-1

CDR3 protein: ASSPPGTSSSEQY
V gene: TRBV6-1
J gene: TRBJ2-7

CDR3 protein: ASSQDVDRGRDGELF
V gene: TRBV4-3
J gene: TRBJ2-2

CDR3 protein: ASSLVAELHNEQF
V gene: TRBV7-9
J gene: TRBJ2-1

CDR3 protein: AISEPPDRAYGYT
V gene: TRBV10-3
J gene: TRBJ1-2

CDR3 protein: ASSLAVSPLH
V gene: TRBV12-3/TRBV12-4
J gene: TRBJ1-6

CDR3 protein: ASARGQVETQY
V gene: TRBV7-6
J gene: TRBJ2-5

CDR3 protein: ASSLGPGINYGYT
V gene: TRBV11-2
J gene: TRBJ1-2

CDR3 protein: ASSLGVLATNEKLF
V gene: TRBV5-1
J gene: TRBJ1-4

CDR3 protein: SARVVGAYEQY
V gene: TRBV20-1
J gene: TRBJ2-7

CDR3 protein: ASNNGAGNYGYT
V gene: TRBV6-1
J gene: TRBJ1-2

CDR3 protein: SVARGAPPYEQY
V gene: TRBV29-1
J gene: TRBJ2-7

CDR3 protein: SAQTAPKLAKNIQY
V gene: TRBV20-1
J gene: TRBJ2-4

CDR3 protein: ASSQESGANVLT
V gene: TRBV3-1
J gene: TRBJ2-6

CDR3 protein: ASSQDPGPGSYEQY
V gene: TRBV4-1
J gene: TRBJ2-7

CDR3 protein: ASSQSTLIGDEQF
V gene: TRBV4-3
J gene: TRBJ2-1

CDR3 protein: ASSFDAASYEQY
V gene: TRBV7-2
J gene: TRBJ2-7

CDR3 protein: ASSQRTGNYGYT
V gene: TRBV4-3
J gene: TRBJ1-2

CDR3 protein: ATSSALGPQF
V gene: TRBV15
J gene: TRBJ2-1

CDR3 protein: ASKNSGGPAGYT
V gene: TRBV6-1
J gene: TRBJ1-2

CDR3 protein: ASSLEAYTDTQY
V gene: TRBV5-1
J gene: TRBJ2-3

CDR3 protein: ASSQDLAASTDTQY
V gene: TRBV4-3
J gene: TRBJ2-3

CDR3 protein: SVEDGYSGRIYNEQF
V gene: TRBV29-1
J gene: TRBJ2-1

CDR3 protein: AWSVPFDQYEQY
V gene: TRBV30
J gene: TRBJ2-7